This TCR beta chain was documented in a study of shared clonotypes between healthy human individuals. About the study: Researchers drew samples from two women and a few men aged 18 to 49. General study findings and limits: Depth was large, yet rarefaction showed that sorted-subset sequencing was incomplete.

It was CD45RO-negative cells, positively selected for CCR7, that made up naive CD8 cells, with terminally differentiated effector memory CD45RA+ cells excluded. As for this clone: Antigen unknown.

Original methodology: Because ImmunoSEQ provided only junction sequences with no quality scores, the filtering differed. TCRdb's copy holds only in-frame clones and misses some; the assay was immunoSEQ multiplex PCR. V and J calls and clone size follow that table, whereas D and trimming were derived from the DNA. The sample carries about 1,800,000 clones, roughly 95% recorded once. Sample: naive CD8+ T cells sorted from blood. The TCR sequence derives from a man between 18 and 35 years old in good health.

DNA for the CDR3: TGCGCCAGCAGCCAAGATGGGGCAGATACGCAGTATTTT. This encodes CASSQDGADTQYF. This sequence joins TRBV4-1 and TRBJ2-3; D is undetermined. With 0 bases removed from V and 4 bases from J, the gap between germline ends came to 5 bases. CDR1 and CDR2 (germline): MGHRA, YSYEKL. The CDR3 contains 13 residues.